This TCR beta chain was sequenced during a study of blood T cell repertoires in COVID-19 (dated by TCRdb to the early 2020s). In the study overall: Collaborator samples came from the United States, Italy and Spain and covered acute and convalescent phases of COVID-19. Subjects who had been exposed to COVID-19, were actively infected with it, or had recovered from it provided the deeply sampled blood TCRbeta repertoires that made up the dataset. The repertoires were released in a freely available public database intended as a resource for research on the immune response to SARS-CoV-2. Where available, HLA class I and class II types were obtained from metadata supplied by the sample provider rather than from assay-based typing. The samples were drawn from two sources: the first 160 participants of the ongoing ImmuneRACE study, and 1,200 or so subjects contributed by 6 global collaborators. The prospective study material was composed of cDNA or gDNA derived from T cells, B-cell-depleted T cells, or PBMCs. Nearly every sample came with metadata listing a de-identified subject ID, COVID-19 status, age in years and sex.

The research as a whole found: Clinical and demographic metadata were provided uncurated, with the amount varying by source and participant.

TCRbeta CDR3 regions were amplified from genomic DNA by means of the immunoSEQ Assay, a bias-controlled multiplex PCR. In the source study's methods: Nucleated cell counts per sample were estimated from amplification of reference gene primers within the assay. Sequence reads were collapsed and filtered to measure the absolute abundance of every unique TCRbeta CDR3 rearrangement. For each sample, productive Simpson clonality was calculated by taking the square root of Simpson's diversity index across productive rearrangements. TCRdb's version of the immuneACCESS table is confined to in-frame rearrangements and falls short of the full clone set. An unresolved V gene accounts for under half of the shortfall where checked; the remainder is of unknown origin. The V and J calls and the clone size are those of that table, but D and trimming were determined from the DNA. In all, the sample holds about 270,000 clones, and more than 80% of those were seen once. The top ten hold roughly 4.3% of the sample.

The CDR3 covers 14 residues, taking in both the cysteine and the phenylalanine. Only the CDR3 portion is preserved as DNA: 42 bases, with reading frame beginning at the first base. After removal of 3 bases from V and 3 bases from J, the junction retains 2 bases not matched to a gene. CDR1 KGHDR and CDR2 SFDVKD were looked up in the germline V gene. Participants in the prospective study were enrolled through a virtual design, were aged about 18 to 100 years, and lived in fewer than 30 United States geographic areas. To assign participants to cohorts, the prospective study relied on clinical history that participants themselves reported in a screening survey and a study questionnaire. Each participant in the prospective study had whole blood, serum and a nasopharyngeal or oropharyngeal swab collected by mobile phlebotomists. Additional blood draws and questionnaires over an approximately 2-month period could optionally be provided by prospective study participants. Blood samples from the prospective study were shipped frozen or at room temperature prior to DNA extraction.

Concerning this clone itself: No antigen is known for it. No per-base quality is available; no much larger clone lies one base away.

The sequenced sample was PBMCs or T cells enriched from blood (not recorded which). The sequence was collected from a woman in her 30s with acute COVID-19. The rearrangement combines TRBV24-1 with TRBJ2-5, with 8 junctional bases fitting TRBD1. In nucleotide form, the sequence is TGTGCCACCAGTGATAGGACAGGGAAAGAGACCCAGTACTTC. The translation is CATSDRTGKETQYF.